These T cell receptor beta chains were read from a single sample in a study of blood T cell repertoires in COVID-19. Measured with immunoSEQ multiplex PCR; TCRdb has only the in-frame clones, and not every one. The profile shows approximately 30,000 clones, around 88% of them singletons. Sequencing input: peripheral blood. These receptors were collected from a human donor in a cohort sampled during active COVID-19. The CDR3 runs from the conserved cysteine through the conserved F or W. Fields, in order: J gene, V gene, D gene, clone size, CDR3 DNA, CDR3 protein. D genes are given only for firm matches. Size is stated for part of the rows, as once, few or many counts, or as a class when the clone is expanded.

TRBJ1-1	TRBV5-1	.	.	TGCGCCAGCAGCTTGTCCCCAACAGAGAACACTGAAGCTTTCTTT	CASSLSPTENTEAFF
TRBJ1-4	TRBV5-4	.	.	TGTGCCAGCCGCAGGGAGGGTGAAAAACTGTTTTTT	CASRREGEKLFF
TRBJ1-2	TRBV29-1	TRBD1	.	TGCAGCGTTGAAGATCCGGGACAGGGTCAGGGCTACACCTTC	CSVEDPGQGQGYTF
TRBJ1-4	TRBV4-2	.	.	TGTGCCAGCAGCCAAGATAGGCAGGATGAAAAACTGTTTTTT	CASSQDRQDEKLFF
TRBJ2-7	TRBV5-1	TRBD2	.	TGCGCCAGCAGCTTAAGGCAGGCCTCGGGGGGCGAGCAGTACTTC	CASSLRQASGGEQYF
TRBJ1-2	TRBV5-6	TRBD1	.	TGTGCCAGCAGCTTAGGACAGGTCTTGAGATATGGCTACACCTTC	CASSLGQVLRYGYTF
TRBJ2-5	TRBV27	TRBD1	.	TGTGCCAGCAGCCGGGACAGCCCTGGAGAGACCCAGTACTTC	CASSRDSPGETQYF
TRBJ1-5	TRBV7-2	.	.	TGTGCCAGCAGCCCGGGGGATAGCAATCAGCCCCAGCATTTT	CASSPGDSNQPQHF
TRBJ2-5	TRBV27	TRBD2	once	TGTGCCAGCAGGGAGCGTGCTAGCGGGAGTTTACAAGAGACCCAGTACTTC	CASRERASGSLQETQYF
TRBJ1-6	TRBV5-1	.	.	TGCGCCAGCAGCTTGAGGGGTACCAATTCACCCCTCCACTTT	CASSLRGTNSPLHF
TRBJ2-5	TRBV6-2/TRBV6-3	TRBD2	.	TGTGCCAGCAGTTACCCGTCCCTACTAGCGGGGGAGGATCAAGAGACCCAGTACTTC	CASSYPSLLAGEDQETQYF
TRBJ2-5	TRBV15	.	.	TGTGCCACCAGCAGAGCCGGGACACCCCGGACCCAGTACTTC	CATSRAGTPRTQYF
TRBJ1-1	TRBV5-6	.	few	TGTGCCAGCAGCTCTGAAACGGGGGGTGCTAACACTGAAGCTTTCTTT	CASSSETGGANTEAFF
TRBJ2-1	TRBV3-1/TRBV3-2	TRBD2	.	TGTGCCAGCAGCCCACTACTAGCGGGAGACAATGAGCAGTTCTTC	CASSPLLAGDNEQFF
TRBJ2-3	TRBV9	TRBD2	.	TGTGCCAGCAGCGTGAGCGGGGGGGCCGGAGATACGCAGTATTTT	CASSVSGGAGDTQYF
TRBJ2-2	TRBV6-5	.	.	TGTGCCAGCAGTTACTTGGATACTACGAACACCGGGGAGCTGTTTTTT	CASSYLDTTNTGELFF
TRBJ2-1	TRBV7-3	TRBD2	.	TGTGCCAGCAGCCAATCTAGCGGGGGGTACAATGAGCAGTTCTTC	CASSQSSGGYNEQFF
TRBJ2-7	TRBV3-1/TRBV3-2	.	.	TGTGCCAGCAGCCAAGATTTAACAAACTCCTACGAGCAGTACTTC	CASSQDLTNSYEQYF
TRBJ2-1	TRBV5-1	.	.	TGCGCCAGCACAGTGGCAGCCTACGGGGATGAGCAGTTCTTC	CASTVAAYGDEQFF
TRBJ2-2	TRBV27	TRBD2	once	TGTGCCAGCACTCTACTCGGACTAGCGGGAAACACCGGGGAGCTGTTTTTT	CASTLLGLAGNTGELFF
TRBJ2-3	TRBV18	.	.	TGTGCCAGCTCACTACCTCCAAGGAGTAGCACAGATACGCAGTATTTT	CASSLPPRSSTDTQYF
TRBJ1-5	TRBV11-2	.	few	TGTGCCAGCAGCTTAGTGGGGTCGGGACAGCCCCAGCATTTT	CASSLVGSGQPQHF
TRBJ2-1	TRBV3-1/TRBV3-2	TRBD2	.	TGTGCCAGCAGCCAACTCGGCGGGACTAGCGGTAACAATGAGCAGTTCTTC	CASSQLGGTSGNNEQFF
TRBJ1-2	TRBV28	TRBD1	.	TGTGCCAGCAGTTCCGGGACAGGGGGGTCTTTTGGCTATGGCTACACCTTC	CASSSGTGGSFGYGYTF
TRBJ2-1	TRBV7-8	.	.	TGTGCCAGCAGCCTAGGGGCCCGGGCGGGGCGCTCCTACAATGAGCAGTTCTTC	CASSLGARAGRSYNEQFF
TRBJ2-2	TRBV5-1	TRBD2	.	TGCGCCAGCAGCTGGGGCACAACTAGCGGGAGGTCCGGGGAGCTGTTTTTT	CASSWGTTSGRSGELFF
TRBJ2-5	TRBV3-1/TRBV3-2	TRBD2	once	TGTGCCAGCAGCCAAGGGCGGGGGGAAGAGACCCAGTACTTC	CASSQGRGEETQYF
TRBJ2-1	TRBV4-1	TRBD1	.	TGCGCCAGCAGCCAATCGGGACAGGGTACGGATGAGCAGTTCTTC	CASSQSGQGTDEQFF
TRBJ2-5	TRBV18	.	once	TGTGCCAGCTCACCACCGTCCAGGGCTTTGCAAGGGGCCCAGTACTTC	CASSPPSRALQGAQYF
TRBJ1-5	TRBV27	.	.	TGTGCCAGCAGTCCAAACCAGAACTCGGGTCAGCCCCAGCATTTT	CASSPNQNSGQPQHF
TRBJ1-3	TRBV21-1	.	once	TGTGCCAGCAGCAAAGCCTCGACAGGGGGCTACGGAAACACCATATATTTT	CASSKASTGGYGNTIYF